This entry concerns a single TCR beta chain. It has no known antigen specificity. Base quality data are lacking; no much larger clone is found one base away. The record originates from a study of blood T cell repertoires in COVID-19 (dated by TCRdb to the early 2020s). As for the study more broadly: The collaborator samples originated in the United States, Italy and Spain and spanned the acute and convalescent phases of COVID-19. The prospective study material was composed of cDNA or gDNA derived from T cells, B-cell-depleted T cells, or PBMCs. The dataset comprised deeply sampled blood TCRbeta repertoires from subjects exposed to, actively infected with, or recovered from COVID-19. A de-identified subject ID, COVID-19 status, age in years and sex were almost always included in the sample metadata. Samples came from the ongoing ImmuneRACE study (first 160 participants) plus 1,254 subjects from 6 global collaborators. Where available, HLA class I and class II types were taken from metadata supplied by the sample provider and were not determined by assay-based typing. The repertoires were made available in a free public database intended to serve as a resource for research on the immune response to SARS-CoV-2. Here is what the overall study found, with its caveats: Clinical and demographic metadata were provided uncurated, with the amount varying by source and participant.

The CDR3 goes from the cysteine to the phenylalanine over 15 residues. The sequence is cut down to CDR3 DNA, 45 bases in frame from base 1. From the germline V gene (reference sequence), CDR1 is LNHNV and CDR2 is YYDKDF. V trim: 0 bases; J trim: 2 bases; unmatched bases: 3. In Seattle, one collaborating source enrolled patients while the infection was active and tracked those patients longitudinally over the course of disease. The collaborating institutions used their own protocols to collect whole blood in K2EDTA tubes. For TCRbeta analysis, collaborators shipped samples as frozen whole blood, isolated PBMCs, or DNA extracted from either of those sample types. TCRbeta CDR3 regions were amplified from genomic DNA by means of the immunoSEQ Assay, a bias-controlled multiplex PCR. Concerning the study's data processing: Nucleated cell counts per sample were estimated from amplification of reference gene primers within the assay. To quantify the absolute abundance of each unique TCRbeta CDR3 rearrangement, sequence reads were collapsed and filtered. For each sample, productive Simpson clonality was calculated by taking the square root of Simpson's diversity index across productive rearrangements. This immuneACCESS table, as held by TCRdb, lists in-frame sequences with V and J called but not all clones. Of the missing ones, under half trace to an unresolved V gene in checked studies; the others have no known cause. V and J calls and clone size are copied from that table; D and trimming were computed from the DNA. The sample table shows some 200,000 clones, and around nine tenths are seen once. The ten largest clones add up to around 13% of the sample.

The sequence is built from TRBV15 and TRBJ2-7, with 8 middle bases fitting TRBD1. What was sequenced was peripheral blood. This clonotype originated in a woman between 70 and 85 years old with COVID-19, enrolled during active disease. CDR3 region: CATSRDRDRTYEQYF. The DNA reads TGTGCCACCAGCAGAGATCGGGACAGGACCTACGAGCAGTACTTC.